These 20 T cell receptor beta chains share one sample of origin, sequenced in a study of Ad26.COV2.S vaccination and SARS-CoV-2 variants (dated by TCRdb to the early 2020s). In the paper's terms, the treatment or condition label means: roughly 19 received Ad26.COV2.S at low or high dose, single or two shots; 5 received placebo; per-sample allocation not given. For vaccine and placebo recipients, repertoires were sequenced using samples collected on day 63 after the first injection. The library came from the immunoSEQ multiplex PCR assay. TCRdb re-hosts the immuneACCESS table, in-frame sequences only. Its copies lack some clones; in the studies checked, an unresolved V gene accounts for under half of them, and the cause for the rest is not known. Present in this sample are 300,000 to 400,000 clones, roughly 87% of which were seen just once. Of the sample, roughly 3.1% falls within the top ten clones.

The specimen was peripheral blood, collected in a trial of Ad26.COV2.S vaccine versus placebo. These receptors were collected from a person aged 18-65 years who received the Ad26.COV2.S COVID-19 vaccine or a placebo.

The V and J genes are TRBV7-2 and TRBJ2-5; TRBD2 is a possible D gene (5 bases). Germline CDR1 reads SGHTA; CDR2 reads FQGNSA. This CDR3 spans 14 amino acids. The V gene lost 3 bases and the J gene lost 4 bases, with 12 bases spanning the gap. This CDR3 reads CASSLRLGGETQYF. For the CDR3, the DNA is TGTGCCAGCAGCTTGAGGTTAGGAGGAGAGACCCAGTACTTC.

This sequence joins TRBV18 and TRBJ1-1, with D possibly matching TRBD1 (5 bases). CDR1 and CDR2 from the germline V gene are KGHSH and LQKENI. The CDR3 length is 13 residues. V shed 3 bases and J shed 4 bases, with 9 bases lying between them. The CDR3 reads CASSPGRGTEAFF. CDR3 in DNA: TGTGCCAGCTCACCGGGACGGGGCACTGAAGCTTTCTTT.

This chain connects TRBV29-1 to TRBJ2-2; 9 nucleotides line up with TRBD1. Germline assignment: CDR1 SQVTM and CDR2 ANQGSEA. With 4 bases clipped from V and 7 bases from J, the junction kept 13 bases outside the gene matches. CDR3 size: 16 residues. CDR3 loop: CSVGTRDRVFDGELFF. The CDR3 nucleotides read TGCAGCGTTGGGACCCGGGACAGGGTTTTTGACGGGGAGCTGTTTTTT.

The gene calls are TRBV14 and TRBJ2-7; D may be TRBD2 (5 bases). The V gene's germline CDR1 is SGHDN and CDR2 FVKESK. V was shortened by 3 bases and J by 4 bases, with 10 bases between the two germline ends. The CDR3 is 13 amino acids. Here the CDR3 DNA reads TGTGCCAGCAGCCACCTGGACTTTTACGAGCAGTACTTC. Amino acids: CASSHLDFYEQYF.

This rearrangement joins TRBV2 to TRBJ1-1; D remains unclear. The CDR3 spans 14 residues. Looked up from germline, CDR1 is SNHLY and CDR2 is FYNNEI. V was trimmed by 10 bases and J by 0 bases, leaving 15 bases between them. The CDR3 loop is CATEPRTLNTEAFF. As DNA, the CDR3 is TGTGCCACCGAACCTCGGACTCTGAACACTGAAGCTTTCTTT.

The chain uses TRBV29-1 and TRBJ2-7; TRBD1 aligns across 10 bases. J lost 0 bases, V lost 1 base, and 3 bases had no gene match. The CDR3 is 15 amino acids. Germline lookup yields CDR1 SQVTM and CDR2 ANQGSEA. CDR3 DNA sequence: TGCAGCGTTGAAGGCCGGGACAGGGGCTCCTACGAGCAGTACTTC. Translated, it gives CSVEGRDRGSYEQYF.

The chain uses TRBV7-9 and TRBJ2-3; D remains ambiguous. Trimming left V 5 bases short and J 2 bases short, with 11 bases between. There are 14 residues in the CDR3. The germline gives CDR1 SEHNR, CDR2 FQNEAQ (reference sequence). As DNA, the CDR3 is TGTGCCAGCAGCGGACCCTACGACACAGATACGCAGTATTTT. Translating it yields CASSGPYDTDTQYF.

The DNA of the CDR3 is TGTGCCAGCAGCCCAAGTCAGGGGCGCCCAGAGACCCAGTACTTC. Its translation is CASSPSQGRPETQYF. J is TRBJ2-5 and V is TRBV9; D possibly corresponds to TRBD1 (6 bases). Trimming removed 4 bases at V and 4 bases at J, with 17 bases between. There are 15 residues in the CDR3. Germline V gene data show CDR1 as SGDLS and CDR2 as YYNGEE.

This clone was found a few times. This chain joins TRBV7-8 and TRBJ2-3, with D possibly matching TRBD2 (6 bases). The CDR3 totals 15 residues. Trimming left V 5 bases short and J 2 bases short, with 14 bases between. Per the germline V gene, CDR1 is SGHVS and CDR2 is FQNEAQ. The CDR3 DNA sequence: TGTGCCAGCAGCGACTACCGGGGGATCACAGATACGCAGTATTTT. Its protein is CASSDYRGITDTQYF.

This clone was seen once. The V gene is TRBV6-5, the J gene TRBJ2-1; 7 bases line up with TRBD2. Germline V gene lookup returns CDR1 MNHEY and CDR2 SVGAGI. The CDR3 length is 16 residues. The V and J ends lost 0 bases and 6 bases, in that order; junction bases with no gene match: 8. CDR3 loop: CASSYSVTSALNEQFF. The CDR3 nucleotides read TGTGCCAGCAGTTACTCCGTAACTAGCGCCCTCAATGAGCAGTTCTTC.

The chain uses TRBV5-1 and TRBJ1-6; D uncertain. Trimming took 0 bases from V and 5 from J, leaving 6 bases between them. This CDR3 spans 14 amino acids. The V gene's germline CDR1 is SGHRS and CDR2 YFSETQ. DNA for the CDR3: TGCGCCAGCAGCTTGGAACAGAATAATTCACCCCTCCACTTT. It codes for CASSLEQNNSPLHF. Based on the CDR3 plus reference TRBV5-1 and TRBJ1-6, the full variable domain is KAGVTQTPRYLIKTRGQQVTLSCSPISGHRSVSWYQQTPGQGLQFLFEYFSETQRNKGNFPGRFSGRQFSNSRSEMNVSTLELGDSALYLCASSLEQNNSPLHFGNGTRLTVT.

The chain couples TRBV7-9 to TRBJ1-5; possible D gene TRBD1, 5 bases. Trimming stripped 5 bases from V and 2 bases from J, with 13 bases between. Germline loops: CDR1 SEHNR, CDR2 FQNEAQ (reference sequence). CDR3 length equals 15 residues. CDR3 residues: CASSRDGGGNQPQHF. DNA of the CDR3: TGTGCCAGCAGCCGGGATGGGGGAGGCAATCAGCCCCAGCATTTT.

The chain links TRBV7-9 to TRBJ2-3; either TRBD1 or TRBD2 may supply D (5 bases each). The CDR3 extends over 16 amino acids. Between the trimmed V and J ends, which lost 2 bases and 1 base, there was a span of 13 bases. Germline V gene lookup returns CDR1 SEHNR and CDR2 FQNEAQ (reference sequence). DNA for the CDR3: TGTGCCAGCAGCTTAATGGGGACCACGGGCACAGATACGCAGTATTTT. It codes for CASSLMGTTGTDTQYF.

CDR3 nucleotide sequence: TGTGCCAGCAGCTTGGATTCTAGCGGGGGGGCTCAGTTCTTC. Amino acid sequence: CASSLDSSGGAQFF. The rearrangement uses TRBV11-3 and TRBJ2-1, with 12 bases fitting TRBD2. This CDR3 is built from 14 residues. Germline CDR1 is SGHNT and CDR2 is YENEEA. V gave up 3 bases and J gave up 13 bases; unmatched junction bases: 7. The whole variable domain, remainder taken from reference TRBV11-3 and TRBJ2-1, is EAGVVQSPRYKIIEKKQPVAFWCNPISGHNTLYWYLQNLGQGPELLIRYENEEAVDDSQLPKDRFSAERLKGVDSTLKIQPAELGDSAVYLCASSLDSSGGAQFFGPGTRLTVL.

This chain links TRBV4-1 with TRBJ2-7; D may correspond to TRBD1 or TRBD2 (6 bases each). Trimming removed 0 bases at V and 7 bases at J, with 13 bases between. Germline V gene data show CDR1 as MGHRA and CDR2 as YSYEKL. The CDR3 has 14 amino acids. The CDR3 sequence is CASSQDRGEWEQYF. The CDR3 coding sequence is TGCGCCAGCAGCCAAGATAGGGGGGAGTGGGAGCAGTACTTC.

This chain connects TRBV3-1 (or the pseudogene TRBV3-2) to TRBJ1-1, with D unclear. The CDR3 loop spans 15 amino acids. Germline V gene sequence: CDR1 LGHDT, CDR2 YNNKEL (reference sequence). Trimming took off 3 bases at V and 3 bases at J, with 14 bases between the two ends. The CDR3 coding sequence is TGTGCCAGCAGCCAGAGGTGGCCTTTGGACACTGAAGCTTTCTTT. It translates to CASSQRWPLDTEAFF.

CDR3 amino acids: CASTLTFAGELFF. The CDR3 nucleotides are TGTGCCAGCACCTTAACCTTCGCCGGGGAGCTGTTTTTT. The rearrangement links TRBV9 to TRBJ2-2, with no clear D. The V end was cut by 6 bases, the J end by 6 bases, with 12 bases between. This CDR3 spans 13 amino acids. CDR1 SGDLS and CDR2 YYNGEE come from the germline V gene.

This clone was found a few times. J is TRBJ1-2 and V is TRBV10-3, with 7 bases lining up with TRBD1. CDR1 ENHRY and CDR2 SYGVKD come from the germline V gene. This CDR3 is built from 12 residues. Trimming at V came to 4 bases and at J to 5 bases, leaving 1 base not matched to a gene. CDR3 sequence: CAISVQGYGYTF. CDR3 sequence (DNA): TGTGCCATCAGTGTACAGGGGTATGGCTACACCTTC.

The V gene is TRBV9, the J gene TRBJ2-3; 9 bases line up with TRBD2. Trimming cost V 0 bases and J 3 bases; bases outside gene matches: 2. Germline CDR1 and CDR2: SGDLS and YYNGEE. The length of the CDR3 is 15 residues. CDR3 nucleotides: TGTGCCAGCAGCGTAGTGAGCGGGGGGACAGATACGCAGTATTTT. Translating gives CASSVVSGGTDTQYF.

With regard to this clone: Additional DNA sequences in this sample encode the identical CDR3. The rearrangement joins TRBV19 to TRBJ1-1; D is uncertain. The ends were cut back, 2 bases at V and 2 bases at J, with 6 bases in the middle. The germline gives CDR1 LNHDA, CDR2 SQIVND (reference sequence). The CDR3 length is 13 residues. CDR3 DNA sequence: TGTGCCAGTAGTATATCTCTTAACACTGAAGCTTTCTTT. Translation gives CASSISLNTEAFF.